The 18 T cell receptor beta chains in this list originate from one sample, sequenced in a study of OX40 agonist ivuxolimab in advanced cancers. Here immunoSEQ multiplex PCR was the method, and the copy in TCRdb shows in-frame clones only, minus some. The table has approximately 58,000 clones, roughly 85% seen once. The sample in question was CD4+ or CD8+ T cells sorted from blood, obtained in a trial of the OX40 agonist ivuxolimab. The receptor source for this set is an adult with an advanced solid tumor such as melanoma, head and neck, liver or kidney cancer.

V gene TRBV5-1 combines with J gene TRBJ2-1; a possible D gene is TRBD2 (5 bases). Trimming removed 4 bases at V and 3 bases at J, with 14 bases between. Germline V lookup: CDR1 SGHRS, CDR2 YFSETQ. CDR3 length: 15 amino acids. CDR3 sequence: CASSPDSSNYNEQFF. The CDR3 nucleotides are TGCGCCAGCAGCCCGGACTCTAGCAACTACAATGAGCAGTTCTTC.

As to this clone: One end of the junction fails to match germline, which may point to a read error. The identical CDR3 is also encoded by other nucleotide sequences in the sample. V gene TRBV11-2 combines with J gene TRBJ1-4; D possibly corresponds to TRBD1 (6 bases). CDR1 and CDR2 (germline): SGHAT, FQNNGV. This CDR3 has 14 amino acids. This CDR3 reads CASSLDGGNEKLFF. CDR3 coding DNA: TGTGCCAGCAGCCTAGACGGGGGCAATGAAAAACTGTTTTTT.

The chain couples TRBV19 to TRBJ2-5; either TRBD1 or TRBD2 may supply D (5 bases each). The germline V and J ends were trimmed by 3 bases and 5 bases, with 19 bases remaining between them. The CDR3 is 16 residues long. CDR1 and CDR2 (germline): LNHDA, SQIVND (reference sequence). This CDR3 is CASSMVLGRLLETQYF. CDR3 DNA sequence: TGTGCCAGTAGTATGGTTTTGGGACGTTTGTTGGAGACCCAGTACTTC. Drawing the rest from reference TRBV19 and TRBJ2-5, the complete variable domain is DGGITQSPKYLFRKEGQNVTLSCEQNLNHDAMYWYRQDPGQGLRLIYYSQIVNDFQKGDIAEGYSVSREKKESFPLTVTSAQKNPTAFYLCASSMVLGRLLETQYFGPGTRLLVL.

The chain carries TRBV19 and TRBJ2-1; 7 bases fit TRBD2. After removal of 2 bases from V and 7 bases from J, the junction contained 5 bases not matched to a gene. Germline V CDR1 and CDR2: LNHDA, SQIVND (reference sequence). The CDR3 is 14 amino acids. CDR3 nucleotide sequence: TGTGCCAGTAGTATAAGTAGGACTAGTAATGAGCAGTTCTTC. This codes for CASSISRTSNEQFF.

The V gene is TRBV4-1, the J gene TRBJ2-5, with 8 bases fitting TRBD2. The J call may be in error: the DNA end matches TRBJ2-7 better. This CDR3 is 17 amino acids long. CDR1 is MGHRA and CDR2 is YSYEKL in the germline V gene. In nucleotides, the CDR3 is TGCGCCAGCAGCCCCCTAACGGGGGGGGGTCTGTTGGACGAGCAGTACTTC. Protein sequence: CASSPLTGGGLLDEQYF.

The chain has TRBV10-3 and TRBJ2-5; 7 bases are a match to TRBD2. This CDR3 contains 16 residues. V dropped 2 bases and J dropped 5; count of bases not matched to a gene: 11. Germline CDR1 ENHRY, CDR2 SYGVKD. This CDR3 reads CAISEDVGAGVETQYF. As DNA, the CDR3 is TGTGCCATCAGTGAGGACGTCGGTGCGGGAGTTGAGACCCAGTACTTC.

The chain recombines TRBV10-3 with TRBJ2-7, with D possibly TRBD1 on 5 matching bases. V was trimmed by 8 bases and J by 6 bases, leaving 11 bases between them. The CDR3 sequence is 11 residues long. Germline CDR1 is ENHRY and CDR2 is SYGVKD. CDR3 region: CAIFREGEQYF. The CDR3 bases are TGTGCCATCTTCAGGGAAGGCGAGCAGTACTTC.

The J gene is TRBJ1-4, the V gene TRBV19; D unclear. Per germline, CDR1 LNHDA and CDR2 SQIVND (reference sequence). The CDR3 covers 12 residues. Between the trimmed V and J ends, which lost 8 bases and 8 bases, there was a span of 12 bases. Written as DNA, the CDR3 is TGTGCCAGTGGAGAGTCTGTCGAAAAACTGTTTTTT. Translation: CASGESVEKLFF.

CDR3 coding DNA: TGTGCCAGCACCTCGGGACAGGGAGGCTTTCATAATTCACCCCTCCACTTT. Protein: CASTSGQGGFHNSPLHF. The chain joins TRBV5-8 to TRBJ1-6; 9 bases agree with TRBD1. Germline CDR1 SGHTS, CDR2 YDEGEE. The CDR3 has 17 amino acids. With 6 bases clipped from V and 5 bases from J, the junction kept 12 bases outside the gene matches.

This clone has only one observation. V gene TRBV7-6 combines with J gene TRBJ2-7; TRBD2 aligns across 7 bases. The CDR3 has 14 amino acids. Per the germline V gene, CDR1 is SGHVS and CDR2 is FNYEAQ. Trimming at V came to 4 bases and at J to 8 bases, leaving 11 bases not matched to a gene. The CDR3 reads CASSSNSGALKQYF. Written as DNA, the CDR3 is TGTGCCAGCAGCTCGAACAGCGGGGCCCTGAAGCAGTACTTC.

In this sample, this clone turned up once. The chain carries TRBV28 and TRBJ1-1; 10 bases match TRBD1. With V trimmed by 5 bases and J by 4 bases, 4 bases remained unmatched. Looked up from germline, CDR1 is MDHEN and CDR2 is SYDVKM. This CDR3 comprises 14 residues. CDR3 sequence: CASSPDRGLTEAFF. CDR3 DNA sequence: TGTGCCAGCAGTCCCGACAGGGGGCTCACTGAAGCTTTCTTT.

This chain joins TRBV4-3 and TRBJ1-4; the D gene is possibly TRBD1 (5 bases). CDR3 length: 14 amino acids. Germline CDR1 is LGHNA and CDR2 is YSLEER. Between the trimmed V and J ends, which lost 0 bases and 13 bases, there was a span of 15 bases. In nucleotides, the CDR3 is TGCGCCAGCAGCCAAGACGAAGCCACGGGGGGACTGTTTTTT. It translates to CASSQDEATGGLFF.

Only one count was recorded for this clone. The chain employs TRBV28 and TRBJ2-5, with 8 bases fitting TRBD2. Germline values: CDR1 MDHEN, CDR2 SYDVKM. The CDR3 contains 15 residues. V shed 2 bases, J shed 5 bases, and the junction held 7 bases outside the gene matches. This chain's CDR3 is CASSLTSGSTETQYF. For the CDR3, the DNA is TGTGCCAGCAGTTTAACCAGCGGGAGTACGGAGACCCAGTACTTC.

The rearrangement uses TRBV28 and TRBJ2-1, with TRBD1 matching 9 bases. Germline assignment: CDR1 MDHEN and CDR2 SYDVKM. V was pared by 5 bases and J by 6 bases, with 8 bases of the junction left unmatched. The CDR3 sequence is 15 residues long. The CDR3 DNA is TGTGCCAGCAGTCAAGACAGGGGGTACCTCAATGAGCAGTTCTTC. Its protein is CASSQDRGYLNEQFF.

The rearrangement uses TRBV10-3 and TRBJ2-3; D may match TRBD1 or TRBD2 (5 bases each). Germline lookup yields CDR1 ENHRY and CDR2 SYGVKD. The length of the CDR3 is 14 residues. V was trimmed by 2 bases and J by 2 bases, leaving 8 bases between them. CDR3 region: CAISEGGDTDTQYF. Written as DNA, the CDR3 is TGTGCCATCAGTGAGGGGGGAGACACAGATACGCAGTATTTT.

This chain links TRBV5-1 with TRBJ2-5; 7 nucleotides line up with TRBD1. The V segment lost 2 bases and the J segment 0 bases; nucleotides outside the gene matches: 7. The CDR3 loop spans 16 amino acids. Germline V gene lookup returns CDR1 SGHRS and CDR2 YFSETQ. CDR3 DNA sequence: TGCGCCAGCAGCTTAGAGGGGACAGCCAACCAAGAGACCCAGTACTTC. Encoded protein: CASSLEGTANQETQYF.

This chain links TRBV5-8 with TRBJ2-1; possibly TRBD2 for D (5 bases). The germline V gene has CDR1 SGHTS and CDR2 YDEGEE. The CDR3 contains 15 residues. The germline V and J ends were trimmed by 9 bases and 2 bases, with 18 bases remaining between them. CDR3 loop: CAIPQKGVPYNEQFF. The CDR3 coding sequence is TGTGCCATCCCTCAAAAGGGAGTTCCCTACAATGAGCAGTTCTTC.

The V and J genes are TRBV11-2 and TRBJ2-7; D uncertain. The germline V and J ends were trimmed by 5 bases and 2 bases, with 13 bases remaining between them. The germline gives CDR1 SGHAT, CDR2 FQNNGV. The CDR3 has 14 residues. As DNA, the CDR3 is TGTGCCAGCAGCCCCAACATCCTTACCTACGAGCAGTACTTC. This encodes CASSPNILTYEQYF.